The text below deals with one TCR beta chain. The target antigen is unknown. The data stem from a study of shared clonotypes between healthy human individuals. About the study: CD4 naive and CD4 memory each took three plates per donor, while CD8 naive took two and CD8 memory one.

Study-wide points: Rarefaction analysis demonstrated incomplete sorted-subset sequencing notwithstanding large depth.

Measured with immunoSEQ multiplex PCR; TCRdb has only the in-frame clones, and not every one. The sample records hundreds of thousands of clones, more than 95% being singletons. CDR3 size: 13 residues. Germline CDR1 and CDR2: MDHEN and SYDVKM. Germline trimming cut 10 bases from V and 2 bases from J; bases unmatched to any gene: 5. This TCR was recovered from a woman between 25 and 40 years old in good health. Input material: naive CD4+ T cells sorted from blood. Regarding subset: CD45RA+ positively selected. The rearrangement joins TRBV28 to TRBJ1-5, with 7 bases matching TRBD1. The CDR3 reads CAIGGRGNQPQHF. DNA for the CDR3: TGTGCCATAGGGGGCCGGGGCAATCAGCCCCAGCATTTT.